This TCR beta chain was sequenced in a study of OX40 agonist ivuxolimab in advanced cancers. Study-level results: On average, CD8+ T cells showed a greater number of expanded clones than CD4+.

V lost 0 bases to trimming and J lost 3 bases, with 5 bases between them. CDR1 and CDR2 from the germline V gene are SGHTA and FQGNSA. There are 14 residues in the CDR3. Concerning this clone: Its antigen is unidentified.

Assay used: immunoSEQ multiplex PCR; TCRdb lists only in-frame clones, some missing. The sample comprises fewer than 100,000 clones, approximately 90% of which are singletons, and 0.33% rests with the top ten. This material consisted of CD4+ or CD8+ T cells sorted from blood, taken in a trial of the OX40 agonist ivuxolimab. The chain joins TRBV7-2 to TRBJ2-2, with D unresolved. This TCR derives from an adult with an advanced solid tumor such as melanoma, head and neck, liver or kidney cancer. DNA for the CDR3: TGTGCCAGCAGCTTAGCCTACGACACCGGGGAGCTGTTTTTT. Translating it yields CASSLAYDTGELFF.